Below, one TCR beta chain is given with its context. The CDR3 totals 15 residues. V shed 8 bases, J shed 4 bases, and the junction held 11 bases outside the gene matches. CDR1 and CDR2 from the germline V gene are ENHRY and SYGVKD. The data belong to a study of blood T cell repertoires in COVID-19. Original analysis: Scientists estimated how many nucleated cells there were by amplifying reference gene primers. Sequencing used immunoSEQ multiplex PCR; TCRdb keeps in-frame clones, though not all of them. V and J calls and clone size follow that table, whereas D and trimming were derived from the DNA. The repertoire holds fewer than 300,000 clones, approximately 90% seen once, with 4% in the top ten.

Sample: peripheral blood. This TCR was sampled from a man between 60 and 70 years old who had recovered from COVID-19. The chain links TRBV10-3 to TRBJ2-3; 8 positions match TRBD1. CDR3 protein: CAIGAGQGRADTQYF. CDR3 nucleotide sequence: TGTGCCATCGGCGCCGGACAGGGCAGGGCAGATACGCAGTATTTT.